These 14 T cell receptor beta chains were all obtained from the same sample, sequenced in a study of human T cells and chemical hapten exposure. TCRdb reprocessed the RACE reads via MiXCR and lists one record per CDR3 protein. The data show roughly 360,000 distinct CDR3 sequences, approximately 5.1% seen once. Time point given: patch test 1, 2 weeks after DPC sensitization. Treatment specified: therapeutic diphenylcyclopropenone sensitization with weekly scalp DPC. The source material was whole blood, sampled in connection with sensitization to the hapten diphenylcyclopropenone (DPC). The receptors come from a woman aged 45-59 years with alopecia areata. Some clones in this sample may be carry-over from other donors' samples.

This clonotype was found many times. The gene calls are TRBV10-2 and TRBJ1-4, with a tentative D call TRBD1 (5 bases). The germline gives CDR1 WSHSY, CDR2 SAAADI. The length of the CDR3 is 14 residues. Trimming shortened V by 2 bases and J by 8 bases, and 12 bases separated the two germline ends. The CDR3 is CASSEGGGREKLFF. CDR3 DNA sequence: TGCGCCAGCAGTGAGGGGGGGGGACGAGAAAAACTGTTTTTT.

This clonotype has ten or more counts. V usage is TRBV4-1 and J usage is TRBJ2-7, with 8 bases lining up with TRBD2. V shed 3 bases, J shed 2 bases, and the junction held 6 bases outside the gene matches. Per the germline V gene, CDR1 is MGHRA and CDR2 is YSYEKL. The CDR3 runs 15 residues. The DNA of the CDR3 is TGCGCCAGCAGCCACGGTAGCGGGGAGACCTACGAGCAGTACTTC. This gives the protein CASSHGSGETYEQYF.

This clonotype turned up a few times. The V gene is TRBV6-2 or TRBV6-3, the J gene TRBJ2-7; D is possibly TRBD1 (6 bases). V was cut by 8 bases and J by 4 bases, with 18 bases left in between. The CDR3 consists of 14 residues. Germline-derived CDR1 and CDR2 are MNHEY and SVGEGT. CDR3 amino acids: CASLRTVRPYEQYF. Here the CDR3 DNA reads TGTGCCAGCCTTAGGACAGTGCGGCCGTACGAGCAGTACTTC.

This clonotype was recorded many times. The rearrangement links TRBV29-1 to TRBJ2-2; no clear D gene. This CDR3 spans 14 amino acids. Trimming shortened V by 1 base and J by 1 base, and 7 bases separated the two germline ends. Germline CDR1 reads SQVTM; CDR2 reads ANQGSEA. The CDR3 DNA reads as TGCAGCGTTGAAGGGTTGGAGAACACCGGGGAGCTGTTTTTT. Amino acids: CSVEGLENTGELFF.

This clonotype was found many times. The chain joins TRBV3-1 to TRBJ2-1; the D is unclear. The germline CDR1 and CDR2 sequences are LGHDT and YNNKEL (reference sequence). Trimming left V 0 bases short and J 8 bases short, with 17 bases between. The CDR3 has 16 residues. This CDR3 reads CASSQDHGPSMHEQFF. The CDR3 region has the DNA TGTGCCAGCAGCCAAGACCACGGACCTTCGATGCATGAGCAGTTCTTC.

The chain couples TRBV4-1 to TRBJ1-1; D gene unclear. CDR3 length: 15 amino acids. Germline-derived CDR1 and CDR2 are MGHRA and YSYEKL. The V gene lost 3 bases and the J gene lost 1 base, with 12 bases spanning the gap. The CDR3 DNA reads as TGCGCCAGCAGCCAGGGCATACTCTCGAACACTGAAGCTTTCTTT. Protein product: CASSQGILSNTEAFF.

This chain joins TRBV3-1 and TRBJ1-1; D gene ambiguous. Germline CDR1 reads LGHDT; CDR2 reads YNNKEL (reference sequence). The CDR3 covers 16 residues. Trimming pared 3 bases from V and 6 bases from J, leaving 20 bases between. CDR3 region: CASSQAPGLKRPEAFF. The CDR3 bases are TGTGCCAGCAGCCAGGCCCCCGGACTGAAGCGTCCTGAAGCTTTCTTT.

Many counts were recorded for this clonotype. This chain uses TRBV12-3 or TRBV12-4 with TRBJ2-3; TRBD2 agrees at 9 bases. The CDR3 sequence is 15 residues long. V was clipped by 6 bases and J by 4 bases; unmatched bases: 8. CDR3 loop: CASRGRRGGPDTQYF. The CDR3 bases are TGTGCCAGCAGAGGGCGGCGGGGGGGCCCAGATACGCAGTATTTT.

The chain carries TRBV6-2 or TRBV6-3 and TRBJ1-2, with D possibly TRBD1 on 6 matching bases. The length of the CDR3 is 13 residues. Germline lookup yields CDR1 MNHEY and CDR2 SVGEGT. The germline V and J ends were trimmed by 4 bases and 9 bases, with 15 bases remaining between them. CDR3 sequence (DNA): TGTGCCAGCAGTTCACAGTTGACAGGTCGCTACACCTTC. Translated, it gives CASSSQLTGRYTF.

This clonotype was found many times. This chain connects TRBV12-3 or TRBV12-4 to TRBJ2-1, with 9 bases identical to TRBD1. The CDR3 has 15 residues. V shed 5 bases and J 7 bases; nucleotides not matched to a gene: 9. The CDR3 is CASSSRDRAKNEQFF. CDR3 bases: TGTGCCAGCAGTAGCCGGGACAGGGCTAAAAATGAGCAGTTCTTC.

This clonotype was detected only a few times. The V call is TRBV7-9, the J call TRBJ2-7; no clear D. In germline, CDR1 is SEHNR, CDR2 FQNEAQ (reference sequence). This CDR3 is built from 12 residues. V shed 2 bases and J shed 6 bases, with 8 bases lying between them. CDR3 loop: CASSLKGIEQYF. CDR3 DNA: TGTGCCAGCAGCTTAAAGGGAATCGAGCAGTACTTC.

This clonotype was seen at least ten times. The V gene is TRBV9, the J gene TRBJ2-3; D is possibly TRBD1 or TRBD2 (5 bases each). Trimming took 4 bases from V and 0 from J, leaving 15 bases between them. The CDR3 extends over 16 amino acids. Germline lookup yields CDR1 SGDLS and CDR2 YYNGEE. The chain's CDR3 is CASSISRDRSTDTQYF. DNA of the CDR3: TGTGCCAGCAGCATAAGCCGGGACCGCAGCACAGATACGCAGTATTTT.

This clonotype was seen at least ten times. The CDR3 loop is CASSLQGPGNTIYF. The CDR3 region has the DNA TGCGCCAGCAGCTTACAGGGCCCTGGAAACACCATATATTTT. The rearrangement links TRBV5-1 to TRBJ1-3, with D maybe TRBD1 (6 bases). The V gene lost 2 bases and the J gene lost 2 bases, with 8 bases spanning the gap. CDR1 is SGHRS, CDR2 YFSETQ, per germline. CDR3 length equals 14 residues. Full variable domain (rest looked up from reference TRBV5-1 and TRBJ1-3): KAGVTQTPRYLIKTRGQQVTLSCSPISGHRSVSWYQQTPGQGLQFLFEYFSETQRNKGNFPGRFSGRQFSNSRSEMNVSTLELGDSALYLCASSLQGPGNTIYFGEGSWLTVV.

This clonotype was detected many times. The chain has TRBV5-1 and TRBJ2-3; D is possibly TRBD1 (5 bases). Germline assignment: CDR1 SGHRS and CDR2 YFSETQ. Trimming removed 0 bases at V and 3 bases at J, with 20 bases between. CDR3 length: 18 residues. The CDR3 coding sequence is TGCGCCAGCAGCTTGGAGGGGCAGGCCCCCATCAGGACAGATACGCAGTATTTT. Its translation: CASSLEGQAPIRTDTQYF.